Shown below are 8 T cell receptor beta chains from a single sample sequenced in a study of T cell repertoires in aging, cancer and after chemotherapy. Amplification of TCR beta used genomic DNA extracted from peripheral blood. TRB rearrangements spanning V, D and J were amplified using mixed TRB-A/B primers. TCRdb passed the multiplex PCR reads through MiXCR, listing each CDR3 protein once. The sample has some 6,000 distinct CDR3 sequences; roughly 25% are singletons. Sequences were obtained from blood. These receptors all stem from a human donor in good health.

Notes on this clonotype: One base away lies a much larger clone, so this may be a sequencing read error. The J gene is TRBJ2-1, the V gene TRBV7-3; D might be TRBD1 or TRBD2, each matching 6 bases. Trimming removed 5 bases at V and 3 bases at J, with 14 bases between. The germline V gene encodes CDR1 SGHTA and CDR2 FQGTGA. The CDR3 extends over 15 amino acids. This CDR3 is CASSPGALDYNEQFF. The DNA of the CDR3 is TGTGCCAGCAGCCCGGGGGCACTTGACTACAATGAGCAGTTCTTC.

In the case of this clonotype: This may be a read error: a much more frequent sequence differs by one nucleotide. This chain uses TRBV6-5 with TRBJ1-2, with unresolved D. The CDR3 consists of 15 residues. V was shortened by 6 bases and J by 4 bases, with 18 bases between the two germline ends. Germline CDR1 reads MNHEY; CDR2 reads SVGAGI. CDR3 amino acids: CASSPYPLKPYGYTF. The CDR3 DNA follows: TGTGCCAGCAGCCCCTACCCGCTGAAGCCCTATGGCTACACCTTC.

This clonotype is deemed medium-sized. V usage is TRBV7-2 and J usage is TRBJ2-3; 9 nucleotides line up with TRBD1. The CDR3 covers 14 residues. J lost 4 bases, V lost 5 bases, and 4 bases had no gene match. From germline, CDR1 is SGHTA and CDR2 FQGNSA. The CDR3: CASSRDRAADTQYF. CDR3 bases: TGTGCCAGCAGCAGGGACAGGGCCGCAGATACGCAGTATTTT.

This clonotype counts as medium-sized. This chain uses TRBV19 with TRBJ1-5; TRBD1 matches 8 bases. This CDR3 spans 13 amino acids. The germline CDR1 and CDR2 sequences are LNHDA and SQIVND (reference sequence). V dropped 8 bases and J dropped 7; count of bases not matched to a gene: 7. The CDR3 nucleotides read TGTGCCAGTTCCCCAGGGGGCGGACAGCCCCAGCATTTT. Amino acid sequence: CASSPGGGQPQHF.

By frequency in the sample, this clonotype is medium-sized. The chain uses TRBV13 and TRBJ2-3; D ambiguous. The CDR3 spans 16 residues. Trimming cost V 0 bases and J 1 base, with 11 bases left between them. Per the germline V gene, CDR1 is PRHDT and CDR2 is FYEKMQ (reference sequence). CDR3 amino acids: CASSLGGFSRTDTQYF. CDR3 bases: TGTGCCAGCAGCTTAGGGGGATTCTCCCGCACAGATACGCAGTATTTT.

By share, this clonotype ranks as medium-sized. The rearrangement uses TRBV7-3 and TRBJ1-6; D is perhaps TRBD1 (5 bases). There are 13 residues in the CDR3. Germline V CDR1 and CDR2: SGHTA, FQGTGA. V lost 5 bases, J lost 10 bases, and 12 bases lay in between. The CDR3 DNA reads TGTGCCAGCAGCCGCTCCCGGGACTCACCCCTCCACTTT. Amino acids: CASSRSRDSPLHF.

The chain joins TRBV6-5 to TRBJ2-5, with D possibly TRBD2 on 6 matching bases. CDR1 and CDR2 from the germline V gene are MNHEY and SVGAGI. This CDR3 contains 14 residues. V was trimmed by 2 bases and J by 4 bases, leaving 11 bases between them. In DNA, the CDR3 is TGTGCCAGCAGTTACGCGGGGACTTCAGAGACCCAGTACTTC. It codes for CASSYAGTSETQYF.

A few counts support this clonotype. V usage is TRBV28 and J usage is TRBJ1-2, with D perhaps matching TRBD1 (6 bases). The CDR3 sequence is 16 residues long. V shed 6 bases and J shed 2 bases, with 19 bases lying between them. The germline V gene has CDR1 MDHEN and CDR2 SYDVKM. This CDR3 reads CASRLSMPGANYGYTF. CDR3 nucleotides: TGTGCCAGCAGACTATCAATGCCAGGGGCCAACTATGGCTACACCTTC.